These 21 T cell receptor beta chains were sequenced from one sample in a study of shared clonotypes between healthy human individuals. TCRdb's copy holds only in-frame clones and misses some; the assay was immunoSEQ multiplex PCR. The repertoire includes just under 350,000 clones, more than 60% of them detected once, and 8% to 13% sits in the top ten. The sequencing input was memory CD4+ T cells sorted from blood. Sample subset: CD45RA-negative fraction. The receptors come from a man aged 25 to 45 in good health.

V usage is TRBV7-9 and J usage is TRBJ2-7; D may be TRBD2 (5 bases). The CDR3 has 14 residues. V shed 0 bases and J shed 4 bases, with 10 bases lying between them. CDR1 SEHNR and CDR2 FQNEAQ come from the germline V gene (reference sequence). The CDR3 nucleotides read TGTGCCAGCAGCTTAGCTCTCGGGGATTACGAGCAGTACTTC. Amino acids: CASSLALGDYEQYF. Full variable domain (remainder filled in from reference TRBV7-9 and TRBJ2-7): DTGVSQNPRHKITKRGQNVTFRCDPISEHNRLYWYRQTLGQGPEFLTYFQNEAQLEKSRLLSDRFSAERPKGSFSTLEIQRTEQGDSAMYLCASSLALGDYEQYFGPGTRLTVT.

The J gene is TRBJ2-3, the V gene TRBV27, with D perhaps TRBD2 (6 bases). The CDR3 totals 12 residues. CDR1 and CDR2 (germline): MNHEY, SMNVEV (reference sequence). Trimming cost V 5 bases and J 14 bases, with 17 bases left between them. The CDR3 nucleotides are TGTGCCAGCAGTACGCCGGGACTCCTTTTGTATTTT. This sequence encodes CASSTPGLLLYF.

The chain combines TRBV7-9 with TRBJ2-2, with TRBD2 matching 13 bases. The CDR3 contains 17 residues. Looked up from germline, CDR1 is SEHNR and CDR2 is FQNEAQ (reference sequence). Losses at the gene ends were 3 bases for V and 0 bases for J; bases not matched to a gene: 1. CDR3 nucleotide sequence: TGTGCCAGCAGCTTGGGACTAGCGGGGTCGAACACCGGGGAGCTGTTTTTT. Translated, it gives CASSLGLAGSNTGELFF.

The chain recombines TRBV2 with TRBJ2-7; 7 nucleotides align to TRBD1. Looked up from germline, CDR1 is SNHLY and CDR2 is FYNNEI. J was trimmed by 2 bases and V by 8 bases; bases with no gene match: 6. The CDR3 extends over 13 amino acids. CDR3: CASGTAITYEQYF. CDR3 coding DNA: TGTGCCAGCGGGACAGCGATAACCTACGAGCAGTACTTC.

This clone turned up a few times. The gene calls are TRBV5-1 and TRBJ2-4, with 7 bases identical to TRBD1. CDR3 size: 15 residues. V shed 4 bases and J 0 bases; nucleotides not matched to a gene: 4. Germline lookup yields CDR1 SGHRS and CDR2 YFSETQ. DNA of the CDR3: TGCGCCAGCAGCGAGGGACAGCTAGCCAAAAACATTCAGTACTTC. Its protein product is CASSEGQLAKNIQYF.

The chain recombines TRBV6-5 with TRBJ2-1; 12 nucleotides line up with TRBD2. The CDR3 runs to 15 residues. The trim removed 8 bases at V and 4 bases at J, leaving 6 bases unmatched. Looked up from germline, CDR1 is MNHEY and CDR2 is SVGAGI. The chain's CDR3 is CASRLAGGLYNEQFF. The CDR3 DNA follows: TGTGCCAGCCGGCTAGCGGGAGGGTTATACAATGAGCAGTTCTTC.

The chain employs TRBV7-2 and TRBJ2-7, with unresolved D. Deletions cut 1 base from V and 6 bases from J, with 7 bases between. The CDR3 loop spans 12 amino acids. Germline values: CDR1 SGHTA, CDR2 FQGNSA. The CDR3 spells CASSLGGGEQYF. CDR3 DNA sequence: TGTGCCAGCAGCTTAGGAGGTGGCGAGCAGTACTTC.

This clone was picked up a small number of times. The CDR3 DNA is TGTGCCAGCAGTGCTTCGGGAGTAAGCCACAATGAGCAGTTCTTC. This sequence encodes CASSASGVSHNEQFF. The rearrangement links TRBV2 to TRBJ2-1, with a tentative D call TRBD2 (6 bases). Trimming pared 4 bases from V and 5 bases from J, leaving 15 bases between. Germline CDR1 and CDR2: SNHLY and FYNNEI. The CDR3 is 15 residues long.

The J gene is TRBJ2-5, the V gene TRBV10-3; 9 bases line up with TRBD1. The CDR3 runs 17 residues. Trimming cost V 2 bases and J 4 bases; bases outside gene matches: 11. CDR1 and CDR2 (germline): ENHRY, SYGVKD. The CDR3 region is CAISETLQTGGGETQYF. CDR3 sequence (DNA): TGTGCCATCAGTGAGACCCTTCAGACAGGGGGAGGAGAGACCCAGTACTTC.

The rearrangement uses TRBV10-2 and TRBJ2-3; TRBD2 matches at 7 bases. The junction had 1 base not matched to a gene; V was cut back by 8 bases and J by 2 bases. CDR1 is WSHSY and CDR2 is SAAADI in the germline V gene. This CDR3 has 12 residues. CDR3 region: CASAGDTDTQYF. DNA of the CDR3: TGCGCCAGCGCGGGAGACACAGATACGCAGTATTTT.

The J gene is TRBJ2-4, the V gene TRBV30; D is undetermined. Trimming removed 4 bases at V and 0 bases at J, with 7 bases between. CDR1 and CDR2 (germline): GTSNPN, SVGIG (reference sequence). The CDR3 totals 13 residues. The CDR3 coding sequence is TGTGCCTGGACTTCCCAAGCCAAAAACATTCAGTACTTC. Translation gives CAWTSQAKNIQYF.

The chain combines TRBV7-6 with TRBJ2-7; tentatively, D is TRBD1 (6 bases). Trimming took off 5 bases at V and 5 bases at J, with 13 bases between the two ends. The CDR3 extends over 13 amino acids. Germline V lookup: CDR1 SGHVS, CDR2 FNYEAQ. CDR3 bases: TGTGCCAGCAGCGCCGGGACACACCACGAGCAGTACTTC. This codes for CASSAGTHHEQYF.

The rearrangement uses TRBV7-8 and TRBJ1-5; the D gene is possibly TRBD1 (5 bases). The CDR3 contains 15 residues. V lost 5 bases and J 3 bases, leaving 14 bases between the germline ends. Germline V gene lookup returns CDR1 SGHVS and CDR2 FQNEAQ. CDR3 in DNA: TGTGCCAGCAGCGCGGCGTGGGGCAACAATCAGCCCCAGCATTTT. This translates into CASSAAWGNNQPQHF.

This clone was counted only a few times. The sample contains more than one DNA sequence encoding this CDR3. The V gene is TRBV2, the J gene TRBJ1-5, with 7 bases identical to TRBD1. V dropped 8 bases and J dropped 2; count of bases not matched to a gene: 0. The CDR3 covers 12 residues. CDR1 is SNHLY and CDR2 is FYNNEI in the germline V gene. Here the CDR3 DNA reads TGTGCCAGCGACAGGGGCAATCAGCCCCAGCATTTT. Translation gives CASDRGNQPQHF.

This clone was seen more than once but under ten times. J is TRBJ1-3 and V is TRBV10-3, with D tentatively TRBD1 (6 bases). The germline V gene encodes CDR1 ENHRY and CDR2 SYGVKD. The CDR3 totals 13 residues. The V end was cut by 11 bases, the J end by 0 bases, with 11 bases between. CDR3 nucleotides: TGTGCCGTACAGGGTGACTCTGGAAACACCATATATTTT. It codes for CAVQGDSGNTIYF.

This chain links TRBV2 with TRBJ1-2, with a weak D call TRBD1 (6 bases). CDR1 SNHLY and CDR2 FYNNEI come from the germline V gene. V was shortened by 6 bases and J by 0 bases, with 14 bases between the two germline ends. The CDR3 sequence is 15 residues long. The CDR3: CASSPRGQTNYGYTF. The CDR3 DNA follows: TGTGCCAGCAGCCCCCGGGGACAAACTAACTATGGCTACACCTTC.

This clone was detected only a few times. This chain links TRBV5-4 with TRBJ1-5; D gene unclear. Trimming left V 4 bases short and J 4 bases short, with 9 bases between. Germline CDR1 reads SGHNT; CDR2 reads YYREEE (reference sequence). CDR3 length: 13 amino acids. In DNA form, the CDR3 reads TGTGCCAGCAGCCTTGGGTCTAATCAGCCCCAGCATTTT. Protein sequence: CASSLGSNQPQHF.

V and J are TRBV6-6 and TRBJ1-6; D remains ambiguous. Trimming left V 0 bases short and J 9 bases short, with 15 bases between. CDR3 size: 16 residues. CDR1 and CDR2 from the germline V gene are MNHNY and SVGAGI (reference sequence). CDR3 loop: CASSYSNNWEFSPLHF. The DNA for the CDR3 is TGTGCCAGCAGTTACTCCAACAACTGGGAATTTTCACCCCTCCACTTT.

CDR3 sequence reads: CASSIDDRQRGIRPQHF. CDR3 DNA sequence: TGTGCCAGTAGTATTGATGACAGGCAGCGTGGTATACGGCCCCAGCATTTT. V gene TRBV19 combines with J gene TRBJ1-5; D may be TRBD1 (6 bases). CDR3 size: 17 residues. Germline loops: CDR1 LNHDA, CDR2 SQIVND (reference sequence). V was pared by 3 bases and J by 9 bases, with 24 bases between.

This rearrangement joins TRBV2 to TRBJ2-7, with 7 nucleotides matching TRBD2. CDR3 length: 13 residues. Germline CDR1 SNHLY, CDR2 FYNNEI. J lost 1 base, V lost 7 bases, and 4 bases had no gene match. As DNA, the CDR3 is TGTGCCAGCAACTGGCGGGGGTCCTACGAGCAGTACTTC. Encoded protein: CASNWRGSYEQYF.

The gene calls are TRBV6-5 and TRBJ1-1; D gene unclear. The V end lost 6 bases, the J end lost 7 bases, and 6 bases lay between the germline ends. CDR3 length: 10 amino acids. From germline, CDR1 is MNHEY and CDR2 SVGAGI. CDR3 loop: CASREFEAFF. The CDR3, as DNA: TGTGCCAGCAGGGAATTTGAAGCTTTCTTT.